Sequencing of this T cell receptor (beta chain) was carried out in a study of blood T cell repertoires in COVID-19. Sequencing was performed with immunoSEQ multiplex PCR; in TCRdb, only in-frame clones are kept and a portion is missing. The sample consists of some 120,000 clones, around four fifths of them appearing once. Trimming cost V 5 bases and J 4 bases; bases outside gene matches: 6. This CDR3 contains 14 residues. From germline, CDR1 is MDHEN and CDR2 SYDVKM. Sequenced material: peripheral blood. The sequence came from a human donor in a cohort sampled during active COVID-19. This chain links TRBV28 with TRBJ1-2; 8 bases fit TRBD1. The CDR3 is CASSTAGGGYGYTF. CDR3 in DNA: TGTGCCAGCAGTACGGCAGGGGGCGGCTATGGCTACACCTTC.